What follows are 14 T cell receptor beta chains derived from one specimen sequenced in a study of Graves' ophthalmopathy and Graves' hyperthyroidism. From RNA, the CDR3 regions of TCR beta chains were amplified and sequenced. The library came from an HTBI-primed first-round RT-PCR and a second-round multiplex PCR. Using its own MiXCR run on the multiplex PCR reads, TCRdb lists one record per CDR3 protein. The sample lists about 640,000 distinct CDR3 sequences; about 40% were seen once. Sequenced sample: peripheral blood. These receptors were taken from an adult man with Graves' ophthalmopathy.

This clonotype was recorded only once. The chain has TRBV9 and TRBJ1-4, with D tentatively TRBD1 (5 bases). Looked up from germline, CDR1 is SGDLS and CDR2 is YYNGEE. Trimming left V 3 bases short and J 3 bases short, with 15 bases between. The CDR3 runs 16 residues. CDR3 nucleotides: TGTGCCAGCAGCGAGGGTGGTCTGGGGGCTAATGAAAAACTGTTTTTT. Translation: CASSEGGLGANEKLFF. Combining the CDR3 with reference TRBV9 and TRBJ1-4 gives the whole variable domain DSGVTQTPKHLITATGQRVTLRCSPRSGDLSVYWYQQSLDQGLQFLIQYYNGEERAKGNILERFSAQQFPDLHSELNLSSLELGDSALYFCASSEGGLGANEKLFFGSGTQLSVL.

To note about this clonotype: Since no conserved phenylalanine or tryptophan closes the CDR3, a read error is the likely cause. The V gene is TRBV20-1, the J gene TRBJ2-5; 9 positions match TRBD2. V lost 6 bases to trimming and J lost 5 bases; unmatched junction nucleotides: 10. CDR3 length: 14 residues. CDR1 and CDR2 (germline): DFQATT, SNEGSKA (reference sequence). The CDR3, as DNA: TGCAGTGCGGCGGGGGGGGGGCCGGGGGAGACCCAGTACTGC. As protein: CSAAGGGPGETQYC.

This clonotype was detected many times. The chain carries TRBV10-3 and TRBJ2-2; 11 bases fit TRBD1. Germline assignment: CDR1 ENHRY and CDR2 SYGVKD. The CDR3 runs to 16 residues. V shed 8 bases and J 4 bases; nucleotides not matched to a gene: 9. CDR3 DNA sequence: TGTGCCATCCGTCCGGGACAGGGGGATTTCACCGGGGAGCTGTTTTTT. Amino acid sequence: CAIRPGQGDFTGELFF.

This chain joins TRBV6-2 or TRBV6-3 and TRBJ1-1, with TRBD1 matching 7 bases. The V and J ends lost 10 bases and 0 bases, in that order; junction bases with no gene match: 8. Per germline, CDR1 MNHEY and CDR2 SVGEGT. This CDR3 comprises 14 residues. The CDR3 region has the DNA TGTGCCACCCGGGACAGCTCCATGAACACTGAAGCTTTCTTT. It yields the protein CATRDSSMNTEAFF.

The CDR3 region has the DNA TGTGCCAGCAGCTTCGGGGCGGCGATCACTGAAGCTTTCTTT. Translating it yields CASSFGAAITEAFF. This chain joins TRBV7-2 and TRBJ1-1; a possible D gene is TRBD1 (5 bases). The CDR3 extends over 14 amino acids. V was shortened by 3 bases and J by 4 bases, with 12 bases between the two germline ends. Germline V gene lookup returns CDR1 SGHTA and CDR2 FQGNSA.

This clonotype has ten or more counts. The CDR3 loop reads CASSRTVQYGYTF. The CDR3 DNA follows: TGTGCCAGTAGTAGGACAGTCCAGTATGGCTACACCTTC. The chain links TRBV19 to TRBJ1-2; D may be TRBD1 (6 bases). The V gene's germline CDR1 is LNHDA and CDR2 SQIVND (reference sequence). The CDR3 is 13 amino acids. V lost 4 bases to trimming and J lost 5 bases, with 11 bases between them.

Ten or more counts support this clonotype. The chain uses TRBV6-6 and TRBJ1-1; D is uncertain. The CDR3 covers 11 residues. V gave up 11 bases and J gave up 1 base, with 8 bases separating them. CDR1 is MNHNY, CDR2 SVGAGI, per germline (reference sequence). The DNA of the CDR3 is TGTGCCCTAGGGCGGAACACTGAAGCTTTCTTT. Residues: CALGRNTEAFF.

The chain employs TRBV10-3 and TRBJ1-5, with D uncertain. From germline, CDR1 is ENHRY and CDR2 SYGVKD. This CDR3 has 14 residues. Trimming cost V 3 bases and J 2 bases, with 8 bases left between them. The CDR3: CAISDGEGNQPQHF. The CDR3 DNA reads TGTGCCATCAGTGATGGGGAAGGCAATCAGCCCCAGCATTTT.

This rearrangement joins TRBV19 to TRBJ1-6; 8 bases are a match to TRBD1. Unmatched junction bases numbered 8, after V lost 6 bases and J lost 7 bases. The CDR3 has 15 amino acids. Germline V gene sequence: CDR1 LNHDA, CDR2 SQIVND (reference sequence). CDR3 sequence: CASSGDRLGNSPLHF. The DNA for the CDR3 is TGTGCCAGTAGCGGGGACAGGCTAGGCAATTCACCCCTCCACTTT.

This clonotype was counted at least ten times. The chain has TRBV7-9 and TRBJ1-3, with 7 bases lining up with TRBD1. Germline V gene sequence: CDR1 SEHNR, CDR2 FQNEAQ (reference sequence). This CDR3 region has 15 residues. Unmatched junction bases numbered 3, after V lost 4 bases and J lost 0 bases. The CDR3 nucleotides read TGTGCCAGCAGCTCCTCAGGGGGCTCTGGAAACACCATATATTTT. Amino acids: CASSSSGGSGNTIYF. Looking up the rest from reference TRBV7-9 and TRBJ1-3 gives the full variable domain: DTGVSQNPRHKITKRGQNVTFRCDPISEHNRLYWYRQTLGQGPEFLTYFQNEAQLEKSRLLSDRFSAERPKGSFSTLEIQRTEQGDSAMYLCASSSSGGSGNTIYFGEGSWLTVV.

This clonotype was observed a few times. The chain has TRBV4-2 and TRBJ2-2; D may be TRBD2 (5 bases). This CDR3 contains 15 residues. Germline CDR1 and CDR2: LGHNA and YNFKEQ. Trimming took off 2 bases at V and 1 base at J, with 8 bases between the two ends. The CDR3 is CASSQLLGNTGELFF. In nucleotides, the CDR3 is TGTGCCAGCAGCCAACTACTAGGGAACACCGGGGAGCTGTTTTTT.

Regarding this clonotype: The missing conserved phenylalanine or tryptophan at the end of this CDR3 makes a read error likely. The DNA is omitted, as the CDR3 cannot be located on it reliably, and the CDR3 follows TCRdb's listing. The V call is TRBV5-1, the J call TRBJ2-6. The CDR3 comprises 12 residues, both ends counted. CDR1 SGHRS and CDR2 YFSETQ come from the germline V gene. The CDR3 is CASSLATLPRTY.

Only a few counts were recorded for this clonotype. The V call is TRBV6-6, the J call TRBJ1-1, with 7 bases identical to TRBD1. This CDR3 contains 16 residues. From germline, CDR1 is MNHNY and CDR2 SVGAGI (reference sequence). V was pared by 3 bases and J by 3 bases, with 10 bases of the junction left unmatched. The CDR3 nucleotides read TGTGCCAGCAGTTATCCGCAGGGGCAGGGGGACACTGAAGCTTTCTTT. Protein: CASSYPQGQGDTEAFF.

The J gene is TRBJ1-1, the V gene TRBV11-1; D might be TRBD1 (6 bases). This CDR3 has 16 residues. V dropped 8 bases and J dropped 0 bases, with 19 bases sitting between them. The germline CDR1 and CDR2 sequences are SGHAT and FQDESV (reference sequence). The CDR3 region is CASSQLLDSMNTEAFF. Here the CDR3 DNA reads TGTGCCAGCTCACAACTCTTGGACAGCATGAACACTGAAGCTTTCTTT.